The source of this T cell receptor (beta chain) is a study of Ad26.COV2.S vaccination and SARS-CoV-2 variants. Study-wide context: In the study, Ad26.COV2.S was injected intramuscularly once, or twice 56 days apart. Study-wide findings and caveats: There was reportedly substantial breadth in spike-specific CD8+ and CD4+ T cell responses after vaccination.

In regard to this clone: Antigen unknown.

Profiling relied on immunoSEQ multiplex PCR, and the TCRdb table lists in-frame clones only, not all of them. The sample has about 320,000 clones, around 85% seen once. This sample's treatment: roughly 19 received Ad26.COV2.S at low or high dose, single or two shots; roughly 5 received placebo; per-sample allocation not given. Repertoires come from day 63 after the first vaccine or placebo injection. Boston hosted the donor, who was an adult aged 18-55 years. The sample in question was peripheral blood, obtained in a trial of Ad26.COV2.S vaccine versus placebo. This sequence originates from a person aged 18 to 65 who received the Ad26.COV2.S COVID-19 vaccine or a placebo.

The CDR3 sequence is CASSFAGGPYSNQPQHF. The CDR3 DNA reads as TGTGCCAGCAGTTTTGCGGGGGGACCTTATAGCAATCAGCCCCAGCATTTT. This chain uses TRBV28 with TRBJ1-5; weak D call: TRBD1 (5 bases). Germline-derived CDR1 and CDR2 are MDHEN and SYDVKM. This CDR3 is 17 amino acids long. The V end lost 3 bases, the J end lost 0 bases, and 15 bases lay between the germline ends.